What follows are 9 T cell receptor beta chains derived from one specimen sequenced in a study of blood T cell repertoires in COVID-19. Sequencing used immunoSEQ multiplex PCR; TCRdb keeps in-frame clones, though not all of them. Altogether roughly 40,000 clones are present, about 84% being singletons, with the ten largest covering 25% to 35%. The sequencing input was peripheral blood. The receptors were sampled from a man of 80 years or more with active or convalescent COVID-19.

CDR3 bases: TGTGCCAGCAGCCAGAGGACTAGCGGGAGCACAGATACGCAGTATTTT. This gives the protein CASSQRTSGSTDTQYF. The chain employs TRBV3-1 (or the pseudogene TRBV3-2) and TRBJ2-3, with 11 nucleotides matching TRBD2. J lost 0 bases, V lost 3 bases, and 2 bases had no gene match. Looked up from germline, CDR1 is LGHDT and CDR2 is YNNKEL (reference sequence). The CDR3 sequence is 16 residues long.

The chain has TRBV6-5 and TRBJ2-1; D not certain. The CDR3 loop spans 15 amino acids. Germline V gene sequence: CDR1 MNHEY, CDR2 SVGAGI. Trimming took 0 bases from V and 1 from J, leaving 7 bases between them. The CDR3 DNA sequence: TGTGCCAGCAGTTACTCGAGAAGTTCCTACAATGAGCAGTTCTTC. Translation gives CASSYSRSSYNEQFF.

J is TRBJ2-1 and V is TRBV7-2; the D gene is possibly TRBD2 (5 bases). V dropped 3 bases and J dropped 4 bases, with 10 bases sitting between them. This CDR3 contains 14 residues. Germline CDR1 reads SGHTA; CDR2 reads FQGNSA. The CDR3 region has the DNA TGTGCCAGCAGCTTCCCGGGGATTTACAATGAGCAGTTCTTC. Translating it yields CASSFPGIYNEQFF.

V gene TRBV4-2 combines with J gene TRBJ1-1, with D perhaps matching TRBD1 (6 bases). V was trimmed by 3 bases and J by 6 bases, leaving 17 bases between them. The CDR3 length is 15 residues. Germline CDR1 and CDR2: LGHNA and YNFKEQ. The CDR3 here is CASSQWTAQNAEAFF. Here the CDR3 DNA reads TGTGCCAGCAGCCAGTGGACAGCCCAGAATGCTGAAGCTTTCTTT.

The chain combines TRBV29-1 with TRBJ2-5, with TRBD1 identical over 7 bases. The junction had 9 bases not matched to a gene; V was cut back by 6 bases and J by 2 bases. Germline V lookup: CDR1 SQVTM, CDR2 ANQGSEA. The CDR3 totals 14 residues. In DNA form, the CDR3 reads TGCAGCGTCGGCCCGGGACAGATACAAGAGACCCAGTACTTC. It yields the protein CSVGPGQIQETQYF. The whole variable domain, remainder taken from reference TRBV29-1 and TRBJ2-5, is SAVISQKPSRDICQRGTSLTIQCQVDSQVTMMFWYRQQPGQSLTLIATANQGSEATYESGFVIDKFPISRPNLTFSTLTVSNMSPEDSSIYLCSVGPGQIQETQYFGPGTRLLVL.

The chain has TRBV4-3 and TRBJ1-2; no definite D call. V dropped 2 bases and J dropped 4 bases, with 11 bases sitting between them. CDR1 is LGHNA, CDR2 YSLEER, per germline. The CDR3 is made up of 14 amino acids. The CDR3 nucleotides are TGCGCCAGCAGCCAAAGGGCGGGCGTCTATGGCTACACCTTC. Translating gives CASSQRAGVYGYTF.

The chain employs TRBV7-2 and TRBJ2-1, with TRBD2 identical over 11 bases. The CDR3 has 16 residues. In germline, CDR1 is SGHTA, CDR2 FQGNSA. The V and J ends lost 1 base and 5 bases, in that order; junction bases with no gene match: 4. The CDR3 DNA follows: TGTGCCAGCAGCTTAGGCATAGCGGGGGGGGACAATGAGCAGTTCTTC. Its protein product is CASSLGIAGGDNEQFF.

This clone showed up just once. The CDR3 DNA is TGTGCCAGCAGCCGAGAGATGAACACTGAAGCTTTCTTT. Translated: CASSREMNTEAFF. V gene TRBV11-2 combines with J gene TRBJ1-1; D is ambiguous. V lost 5 bases to trimming and J lost 0 bases, with 7 bases between them. Germline V CDR1 and CDR2: SGHAT, FQNNGV. The CDR3 totals 13 residues. The variable domain in full, with the rest retrieved from reference TRBV11-2 and TRBJ1-1, is EAGVAQSPRYKIIEKRQSVAFWCNPISGHATLYWYQQILGQGPKLLIQFQNNGVVDDSQLPKDRFSAERLKGVDSTLKIQPAKLEDSAVYLCASSREMNTEAFFGQGTRLTVV.

The rearrangement joins TRBV7-9 to TRBJ1-2; D is ambiguous. CDR1 and CDR2 from the germline V gene are SEHNR and FQNEAQ (reference sequence). Trimming took 4 bases from V and 4 from J, leaving 13 bases between them. CDR3 size: 14 residues. In DNA, the CDR3 is TGTGCCAGCAGCTCACTTCCACGTGCCTATGGCTACACCTTC. Its protein is CASSSLPRAYGYTF.